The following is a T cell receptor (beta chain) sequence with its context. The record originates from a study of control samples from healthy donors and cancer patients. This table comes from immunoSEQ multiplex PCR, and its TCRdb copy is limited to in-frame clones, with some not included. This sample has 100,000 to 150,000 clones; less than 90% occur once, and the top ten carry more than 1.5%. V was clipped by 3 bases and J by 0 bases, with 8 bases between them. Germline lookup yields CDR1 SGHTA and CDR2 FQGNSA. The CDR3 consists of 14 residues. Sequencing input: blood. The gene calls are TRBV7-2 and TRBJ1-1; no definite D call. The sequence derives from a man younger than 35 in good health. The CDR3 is CASSFWGVNTEAFF. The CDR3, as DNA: TGTGCCAGCAGCTTCTGGGGAGTGAACACTGAAGCTTTCTTT.